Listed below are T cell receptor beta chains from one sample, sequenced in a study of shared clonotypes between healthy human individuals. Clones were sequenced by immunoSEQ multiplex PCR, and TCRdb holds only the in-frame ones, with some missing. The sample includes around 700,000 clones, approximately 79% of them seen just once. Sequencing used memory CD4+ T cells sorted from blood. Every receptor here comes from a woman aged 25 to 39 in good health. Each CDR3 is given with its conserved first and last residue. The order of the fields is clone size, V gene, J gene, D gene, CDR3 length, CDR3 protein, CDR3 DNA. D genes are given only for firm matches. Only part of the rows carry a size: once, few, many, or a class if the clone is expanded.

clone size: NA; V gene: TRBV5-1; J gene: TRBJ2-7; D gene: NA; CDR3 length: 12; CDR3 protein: CASSPASNEQYF; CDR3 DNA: TGCGCCAGCAGCCCCGCCTCGAACGAGCAGTACTTC
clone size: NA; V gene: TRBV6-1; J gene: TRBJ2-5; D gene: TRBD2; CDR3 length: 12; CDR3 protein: CASIWGGETQYF; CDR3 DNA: TGTGCCAGCATCTGGGGGGGAGAGACCCAGTACTTC
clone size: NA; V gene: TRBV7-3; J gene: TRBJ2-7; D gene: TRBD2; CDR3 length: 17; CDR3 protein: CASSFNSLGGSMGEQYF; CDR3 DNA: TGTGCCAGCAGCTTCAATTCCCTCGGCGGGAGCATGGGAGAGCAGTACTTC
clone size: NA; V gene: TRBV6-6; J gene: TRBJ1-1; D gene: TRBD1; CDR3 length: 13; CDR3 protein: CASSQTGLTEAFF; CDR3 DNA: TGTGCCAGCAGTCAGACAGGGTTAACTGAAGCTTTCTTT
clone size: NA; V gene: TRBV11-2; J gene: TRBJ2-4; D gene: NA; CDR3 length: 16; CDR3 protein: CASSPPGWEAKNIQYF; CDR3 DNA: TGTGCCAGCAGCCCACCTGGGTGGGAGGCCAAAAACATTCAGTACTTC
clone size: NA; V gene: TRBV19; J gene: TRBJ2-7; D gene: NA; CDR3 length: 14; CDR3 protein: CASSTGDPAYEQYF; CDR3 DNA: TGTGCCAGTAGCACCGGGGACCCGGCCTACGAGCAGTACTTC
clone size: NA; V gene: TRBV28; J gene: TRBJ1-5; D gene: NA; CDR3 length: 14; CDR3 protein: CASSLNHSWQPQHF; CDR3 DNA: TGTGCCAGCAGTTTAAACCATTCCTGGCAGCCCCAGCATTTT
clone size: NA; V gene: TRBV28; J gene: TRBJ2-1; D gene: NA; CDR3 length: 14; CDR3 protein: CASYPASSYNEQFF; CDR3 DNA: TGTGCCAGCTATCCGGCCAGCTCCTACAATGAGCAGTTCTTC
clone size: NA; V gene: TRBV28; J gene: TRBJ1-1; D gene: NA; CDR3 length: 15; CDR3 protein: CASKVPGAKRAEAFF; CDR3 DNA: TGTGCCAGCAAAGTTCCGGGGGCAAAGAGGGCTGAAGCTTTCTTT
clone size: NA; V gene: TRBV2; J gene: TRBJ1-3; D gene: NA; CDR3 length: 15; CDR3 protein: CASSEQAHSGNTIYF; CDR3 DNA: TGTGCCAGCAGTGAACAGGCTCACTCTGGAAACACCATATATTTT
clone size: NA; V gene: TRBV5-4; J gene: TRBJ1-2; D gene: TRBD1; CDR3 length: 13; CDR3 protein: CASSLDPGGGYTF; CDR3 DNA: TGTGCCAGCAGCTTGGACCCAGGGGGTGGCTACACCTTC
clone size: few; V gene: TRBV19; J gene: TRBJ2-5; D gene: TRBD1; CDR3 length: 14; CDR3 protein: CASSRGQGIETQYF; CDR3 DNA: TGTGCCAGTAGCAGAGGACAGGGTATAGAGACCCAGTACTTC
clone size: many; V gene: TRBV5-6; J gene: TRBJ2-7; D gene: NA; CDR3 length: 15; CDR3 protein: CASSIMGHGDYEQYF; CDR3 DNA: TGTGCCAGCAGCATTATGGGACACGGAGACTACGAGCAGTACTTC
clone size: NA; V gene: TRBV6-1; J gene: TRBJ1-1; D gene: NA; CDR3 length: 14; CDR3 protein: CASRAGQLNTEAFF; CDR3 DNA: TGTGCCAGCAGGGCTGGACAGTTGAACACTGAAGCTTTCTTT
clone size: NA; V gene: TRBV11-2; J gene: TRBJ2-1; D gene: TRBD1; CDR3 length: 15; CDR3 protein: CASSVTGGYGGEQFF; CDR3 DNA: TGTGCCAGCAGCGTAACAGGGGGCTACGGTGGTGAGCAGTTCTTC
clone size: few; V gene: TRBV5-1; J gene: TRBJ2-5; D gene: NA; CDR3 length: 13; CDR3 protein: CASSTGHGETQYF; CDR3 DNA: TGCGCCAGCAGCACAGGACATGGAGAGACCCAGTACTTC
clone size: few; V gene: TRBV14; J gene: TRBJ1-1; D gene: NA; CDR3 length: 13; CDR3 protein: CASSRQGDTEAFF; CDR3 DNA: TGTGCCAGCAGCCGGCAAGGGGACACTGAAGCTTTCTTT
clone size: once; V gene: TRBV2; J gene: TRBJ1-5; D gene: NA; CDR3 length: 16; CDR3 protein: CASSFGLQGSNQPQHF; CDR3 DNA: TGTGCCAGCAGCTTTGGGTTACAGGGTAGCAATCAGCCCCAGCATTTT
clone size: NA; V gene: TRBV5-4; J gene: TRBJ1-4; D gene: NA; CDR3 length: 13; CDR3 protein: CASSMTTNEKLFF; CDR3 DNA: TGTGCCAGCTCGATGACAACTAATGAAAAACTGTTTTTT
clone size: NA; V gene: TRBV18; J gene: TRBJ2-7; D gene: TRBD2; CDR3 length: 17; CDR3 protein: CASSPNGLADVTYEQYF; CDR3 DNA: TGTGCCAGCTCACCGAACGGACTAGCTGACGTAACCTACGAGCAGTACTTC
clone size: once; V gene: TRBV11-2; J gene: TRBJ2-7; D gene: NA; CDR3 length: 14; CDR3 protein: CASSYRDGTYEQYF; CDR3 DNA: TGTGCCAGCAGCTACCGGGACGGAACCTACGAGCAGTACTTC
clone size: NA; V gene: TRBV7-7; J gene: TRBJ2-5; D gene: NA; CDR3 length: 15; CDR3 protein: CASSPAGIGEETQYF; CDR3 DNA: TGTGCCAGCAGCCCCGCCGGTATCGGAGAAGAGACCCAGTACTTC
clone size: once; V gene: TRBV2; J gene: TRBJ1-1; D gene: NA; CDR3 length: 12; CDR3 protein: CASNRENTEAFF; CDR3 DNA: TGTGCCTCAAACCGGGAGAACACTGAAGCTTTCTTT
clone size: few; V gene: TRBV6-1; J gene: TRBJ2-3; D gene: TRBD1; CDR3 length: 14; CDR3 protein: CASSENRGRGTQYF; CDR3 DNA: TGTGCCAGCAGTGAAAACAGGGGCCGGGGTACGCAGTATTTT
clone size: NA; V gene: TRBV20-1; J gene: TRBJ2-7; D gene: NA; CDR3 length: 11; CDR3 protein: CSAGSSYEQYF; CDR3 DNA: TGCAGTGCTGGCAGCTCCTACGAGCAGTACTTC
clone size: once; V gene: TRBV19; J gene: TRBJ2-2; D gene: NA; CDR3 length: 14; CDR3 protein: CASITGGASGELFF; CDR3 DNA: TGTGCCAGTATCACGGGGGGCGCGTCCGGGGAGCTGTTTTTT
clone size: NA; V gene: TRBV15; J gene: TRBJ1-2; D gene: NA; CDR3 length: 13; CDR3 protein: CATSRDEVSGYTF; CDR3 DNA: TGTGCCACCAGCAGAGATGAAGTGTCTGGCTACACCTTC
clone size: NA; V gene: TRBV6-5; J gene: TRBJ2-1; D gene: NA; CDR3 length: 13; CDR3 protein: CASRQQGYNEQFF; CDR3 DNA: TGTGCCAGCAGACAACAGGGCTACAATGAGCAGTTCTTC
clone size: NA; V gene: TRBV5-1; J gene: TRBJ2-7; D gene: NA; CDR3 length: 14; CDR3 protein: CASSLDLSPYEQYF; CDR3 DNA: TGCGCCAGCAGCTTGGATTTAAGCCCTTACGAGCAGTACTTC
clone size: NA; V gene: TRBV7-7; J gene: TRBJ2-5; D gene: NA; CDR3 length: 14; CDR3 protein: CASSFSGAGETQYF; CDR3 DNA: TGTGCCAGCAGCTTTTCAGGGGCCGGGGAGACCCAGTACTTC
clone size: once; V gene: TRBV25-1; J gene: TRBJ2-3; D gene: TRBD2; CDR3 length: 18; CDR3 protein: CASSAVRAGVFGTDTQYF; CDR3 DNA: TGTGCCAGCAGCGCCGTCCGAGCGGGAGTCTTTGGCACAGATACGCAGTATTTT
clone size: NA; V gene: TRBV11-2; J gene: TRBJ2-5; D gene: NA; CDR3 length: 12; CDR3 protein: CASSFEQETQYF; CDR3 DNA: TGTGCCAGCAGCTTTGAGCAGGAGACCCAGTACTTC
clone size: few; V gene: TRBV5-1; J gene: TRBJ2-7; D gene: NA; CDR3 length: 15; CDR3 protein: CASSQTGTPPYEQYF; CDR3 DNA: TGCGCCAGCAGCCAGACCGGGACCCCTCCCTACGAGCAGTACTTC
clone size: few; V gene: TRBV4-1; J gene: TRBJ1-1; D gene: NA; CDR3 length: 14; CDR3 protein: CASEQASLLPCAFF; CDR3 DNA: TGCGCGTCTGAGCAGGCGTCTCTGTTGCCGTGTGCTTTCTTT
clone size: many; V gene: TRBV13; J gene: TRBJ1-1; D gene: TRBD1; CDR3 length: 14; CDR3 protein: CASSLTGVFTEAFF; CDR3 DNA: TGTGCCAGCAGCTTGACAGGGGTGTTCACTGAAGCTTTCTTT
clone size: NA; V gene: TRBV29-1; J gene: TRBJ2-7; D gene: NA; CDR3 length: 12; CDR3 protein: CSVTGQPYEQYF; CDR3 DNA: TGCAGCGTTACAGGACAACCCTACGAGCAGTACTTC
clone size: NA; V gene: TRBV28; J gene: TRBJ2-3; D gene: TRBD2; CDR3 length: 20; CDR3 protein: CASSWGTSGRVRVGTDTQYF; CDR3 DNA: TGTGCCAGCAGTTGGGGGACTAGCGGGAGGGTCCGTGTAGGCACAGATACGCAGTATTTT
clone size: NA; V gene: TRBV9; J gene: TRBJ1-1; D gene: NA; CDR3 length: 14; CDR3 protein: CASSVENLNTEAFF; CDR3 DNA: TGTGCCAGCAGCGTAGAGAACCTGAACACTGAAGCTTTCTTT
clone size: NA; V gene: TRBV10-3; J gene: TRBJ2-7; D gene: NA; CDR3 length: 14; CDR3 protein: CAISESGNRGEQYF; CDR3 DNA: TGTGCCATCAGTGAGTCAGGTAACCGGGGCGAGCAGTACTTC
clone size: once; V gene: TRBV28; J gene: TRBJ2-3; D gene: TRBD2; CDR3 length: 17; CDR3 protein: CASSIRTSGRAVDTQYF; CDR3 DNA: TGTGCCAGCAGTATCCGGACTAGCGGGAGGGCCGTAGATACGCAGTATTTT
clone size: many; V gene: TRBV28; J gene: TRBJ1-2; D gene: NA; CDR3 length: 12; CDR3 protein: CASRVVDYGYTF; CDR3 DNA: TGTGCCAGCAGGGTCGTAGACTATGGCTACACCTTC
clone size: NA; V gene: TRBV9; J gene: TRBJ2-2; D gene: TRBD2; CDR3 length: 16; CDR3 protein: CASRKGLAGGTGELFF; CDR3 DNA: TGTGCCAGCAGGAAGGGACTAGCGGGAGGCACCGGGGAGCTGTTTTTT
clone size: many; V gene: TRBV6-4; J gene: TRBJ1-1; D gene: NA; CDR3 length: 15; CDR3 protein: CASSSKAGYGTEAFF; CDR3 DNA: TGTGCCAGCAGTTCTAAGGCAGGGTATGGCACTGAAGCTTTCTTT
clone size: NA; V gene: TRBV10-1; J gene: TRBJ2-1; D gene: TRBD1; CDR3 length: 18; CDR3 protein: CASSESRGQPSSYNEQFF; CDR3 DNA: TGCGCCAGCAGTGAGTCGAGGGGACAGCCGAGCTCCTACAATGAGCAGTTCTTC
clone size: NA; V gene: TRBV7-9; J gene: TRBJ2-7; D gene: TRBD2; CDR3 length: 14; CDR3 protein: CASSFREDAYEQYF; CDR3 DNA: TGTGCCAGCAGCTTCCGGGAGGATGCCTACGAGCAGTACTTC
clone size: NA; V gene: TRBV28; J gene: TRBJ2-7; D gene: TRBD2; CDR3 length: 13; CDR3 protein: CASTAGGSYEQYF; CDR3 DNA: TGTGCCAGCACCGCGGGGGGCTCCTACGAGCAGTACTTC
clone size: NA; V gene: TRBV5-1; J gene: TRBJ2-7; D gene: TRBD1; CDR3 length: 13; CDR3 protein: CASSYDRGYEQYF; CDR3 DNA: TGCGCCAGCAGCTATGACAGGGGCTACGAGCAGTACTTC